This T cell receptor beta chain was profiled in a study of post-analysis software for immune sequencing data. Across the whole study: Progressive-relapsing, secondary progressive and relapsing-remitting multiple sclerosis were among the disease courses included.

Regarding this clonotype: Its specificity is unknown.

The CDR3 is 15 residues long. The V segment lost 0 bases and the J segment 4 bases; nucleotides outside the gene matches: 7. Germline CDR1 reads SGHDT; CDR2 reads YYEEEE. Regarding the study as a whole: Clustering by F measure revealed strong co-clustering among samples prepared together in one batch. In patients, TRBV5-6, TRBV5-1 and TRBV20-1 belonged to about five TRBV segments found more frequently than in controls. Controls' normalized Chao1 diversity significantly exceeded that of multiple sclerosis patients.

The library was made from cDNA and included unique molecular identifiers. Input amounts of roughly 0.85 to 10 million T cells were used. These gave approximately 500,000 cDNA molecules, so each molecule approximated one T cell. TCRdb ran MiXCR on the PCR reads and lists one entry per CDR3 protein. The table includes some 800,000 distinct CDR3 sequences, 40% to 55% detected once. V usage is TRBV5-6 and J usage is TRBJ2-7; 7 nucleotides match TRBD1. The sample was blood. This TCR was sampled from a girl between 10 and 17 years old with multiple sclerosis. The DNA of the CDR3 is TGTGCCAGCAGCTTGGAGACAGGGTTCGCTTACGAGCAGTACTTC. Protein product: CASSLETGFAYEQYF.